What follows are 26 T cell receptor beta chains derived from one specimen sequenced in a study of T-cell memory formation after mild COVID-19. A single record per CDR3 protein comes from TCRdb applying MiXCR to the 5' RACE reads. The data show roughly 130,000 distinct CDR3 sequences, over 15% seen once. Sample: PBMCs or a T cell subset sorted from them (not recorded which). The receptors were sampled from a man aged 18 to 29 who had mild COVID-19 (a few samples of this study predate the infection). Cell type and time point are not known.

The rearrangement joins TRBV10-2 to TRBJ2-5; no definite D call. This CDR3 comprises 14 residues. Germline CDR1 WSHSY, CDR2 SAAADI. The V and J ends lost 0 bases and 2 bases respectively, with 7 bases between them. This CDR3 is CASSESWLQETQYF. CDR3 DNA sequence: TGCGCCAGCAGTGAGTCTTGGCTACAAGAGACCCAGTACTTC.

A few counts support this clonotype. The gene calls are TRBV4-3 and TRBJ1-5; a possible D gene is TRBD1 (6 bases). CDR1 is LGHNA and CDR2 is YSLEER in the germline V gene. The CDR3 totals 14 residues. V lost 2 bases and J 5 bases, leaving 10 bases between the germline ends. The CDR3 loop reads CASSQLQGHQPQHF. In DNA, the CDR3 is TGCGCCAGCAGCCAACTGCAGGGGCATCAGCCCCAGCATTTT.

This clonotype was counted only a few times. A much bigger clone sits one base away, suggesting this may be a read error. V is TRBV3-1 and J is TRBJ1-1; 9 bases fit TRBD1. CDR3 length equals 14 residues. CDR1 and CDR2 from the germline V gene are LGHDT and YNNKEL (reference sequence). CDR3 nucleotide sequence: TGTCCCAGCAGCCAAGACAGGGGGTGTTGTGAAGCTTTCTTT. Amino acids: CPSSQDRGCCEAFF.

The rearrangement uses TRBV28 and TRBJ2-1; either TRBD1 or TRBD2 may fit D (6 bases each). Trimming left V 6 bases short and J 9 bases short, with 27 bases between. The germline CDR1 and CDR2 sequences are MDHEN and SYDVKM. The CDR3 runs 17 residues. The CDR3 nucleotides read TGTGCCAGCAGACCCCGGGGGCAGGGTAATCGTGGCGGTGAGCAGTTCTTC. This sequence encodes CASRPRGQGNRGGEQFF. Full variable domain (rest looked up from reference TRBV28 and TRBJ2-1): DVKVTQSSRYLVKRTGEKVFLECVQDMDHENMFWYRQDPGLGLRLIYFSYDVKMKEKGDIPEGYSVSREKKERFSLILESASTNQTSMYLCASRPRGQGNRGGEQFFGPGTRLTVL.

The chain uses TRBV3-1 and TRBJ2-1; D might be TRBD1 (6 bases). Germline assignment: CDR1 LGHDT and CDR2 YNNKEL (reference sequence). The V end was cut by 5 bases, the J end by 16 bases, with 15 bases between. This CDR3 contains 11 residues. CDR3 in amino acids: CASSTRGQIFF. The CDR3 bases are TGTGCCAGCAGCACCCGGGGACAAATATTCTTC.

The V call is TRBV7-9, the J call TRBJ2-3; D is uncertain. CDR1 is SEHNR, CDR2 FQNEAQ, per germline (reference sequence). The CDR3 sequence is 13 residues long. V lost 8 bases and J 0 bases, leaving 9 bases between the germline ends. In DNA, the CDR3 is TGTGCCAGCCGCGTTTCTAGCACAGATACGCAGTATTTT. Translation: CASRVSSTDTQYF. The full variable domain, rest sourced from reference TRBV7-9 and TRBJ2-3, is DTGVSQNPRHKITKRGQNVTFRCDPISEHNRLYWYRQTLGQGPEFLTYFQNEAQLEKSRLLSDRFSAERPKGSFSTLEIQRTEQGDSAMYLCASRVSSTDTQYFGPGTRLTVL.

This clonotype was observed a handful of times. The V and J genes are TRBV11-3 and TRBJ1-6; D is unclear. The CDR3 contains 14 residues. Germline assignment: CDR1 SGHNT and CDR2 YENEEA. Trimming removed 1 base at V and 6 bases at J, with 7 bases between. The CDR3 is CASSLGAGNSPLHF. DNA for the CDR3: TGTGCCAGCAGCTTAGGGGCAGGTAATTCACCCCTCCACTTT.

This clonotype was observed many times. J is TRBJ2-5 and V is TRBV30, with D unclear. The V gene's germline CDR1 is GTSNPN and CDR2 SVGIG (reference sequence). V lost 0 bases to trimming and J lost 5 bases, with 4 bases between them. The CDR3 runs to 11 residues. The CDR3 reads CAWSVRETQYF. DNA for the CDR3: TGTGCCTGGAGTGTACGGGAGACCCAGTACTTC.

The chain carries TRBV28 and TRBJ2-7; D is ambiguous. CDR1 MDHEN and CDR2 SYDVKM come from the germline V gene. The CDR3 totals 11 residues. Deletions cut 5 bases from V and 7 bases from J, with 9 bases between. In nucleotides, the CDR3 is TGTGCCAGCAGTCCCCCCGGGGAGCAGTACGTC. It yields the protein CASSPPGEQYV.

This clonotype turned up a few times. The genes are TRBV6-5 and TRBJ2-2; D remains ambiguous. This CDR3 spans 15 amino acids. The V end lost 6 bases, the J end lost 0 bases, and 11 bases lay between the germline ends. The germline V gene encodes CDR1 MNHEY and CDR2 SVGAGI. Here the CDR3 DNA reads TGTGCCAGCAGGCGGCGGCAGTCGAACACCGGGGAGCTGTTTTTT. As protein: CASRRRQSNTGELFF.

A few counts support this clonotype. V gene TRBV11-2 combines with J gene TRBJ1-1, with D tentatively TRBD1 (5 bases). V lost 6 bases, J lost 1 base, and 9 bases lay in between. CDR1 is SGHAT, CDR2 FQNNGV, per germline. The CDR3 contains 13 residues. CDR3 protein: CASRRDRNTEAFF. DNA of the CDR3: TGTGCCAGCAGACGAGACAGGAACACTGAAGCTTTCTTT.

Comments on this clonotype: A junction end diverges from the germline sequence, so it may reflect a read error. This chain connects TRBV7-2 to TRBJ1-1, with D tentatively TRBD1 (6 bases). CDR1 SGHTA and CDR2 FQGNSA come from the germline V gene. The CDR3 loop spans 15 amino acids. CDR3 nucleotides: TGTGACAGCAGCTTAGAAGGACAGCGGAACACTGAAGCTTTCTTT. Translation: CDSSLEGQRNTEAFF. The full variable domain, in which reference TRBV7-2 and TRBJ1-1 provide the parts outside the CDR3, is GAGVSQSPSNKVTEKGKDVELRCDPISGHTALYWYRQSLGQGLEFLIYFQGNSAPDKSGLPSDRFSAERTGGSVSTLTIQRTQQEDSAVYLCDSSLEGQRNTEAFFGQGTRLTVV.

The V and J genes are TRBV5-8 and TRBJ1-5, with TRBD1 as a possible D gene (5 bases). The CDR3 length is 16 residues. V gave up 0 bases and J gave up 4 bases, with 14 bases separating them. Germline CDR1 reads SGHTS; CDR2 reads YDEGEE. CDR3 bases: TGTGCCAGCAGCTTGGTTGGCCGGGGGAAGAATCAGCCCCAGCATTTT. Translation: CASSLVGRGKNQPQHF. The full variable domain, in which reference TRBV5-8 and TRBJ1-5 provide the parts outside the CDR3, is EAGVTQSPTHLIKTRGQQATLRCSPISGHTSVYWYQQALGLGLQFLLWYDEGEERNRGNFPPRFSGRQFPNYSSELNVNALELEDSALYLCASSLVGRGKNQPQHFGDGTRLSIL.

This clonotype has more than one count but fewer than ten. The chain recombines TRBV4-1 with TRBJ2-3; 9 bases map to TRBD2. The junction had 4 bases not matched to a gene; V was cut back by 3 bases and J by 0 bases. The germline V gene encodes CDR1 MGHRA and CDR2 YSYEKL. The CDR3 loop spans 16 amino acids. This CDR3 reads CASSQGTSSSTDTQYF. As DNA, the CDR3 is TGCGCCAGCAGCCAGGGGACTAGCAGTAGCACAGATACGCAGTATTTT.

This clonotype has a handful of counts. This chain's CDR3 is CSVADGFNSPLHF. For the CDR3, the DNA is TGCAGCGTGGCGGACGGGTTTAATTCACCCCTCCACTTT. The chain recombines TRBV29-1 with TRBJ1-6, with D unresolved. Germline loops: CDR1 SQVTM, CDR2 ANQGSEA. Trimming took 6 bases from V and 6 from J, leaving 12 bases between them. This CDR3 is built from 13 residues.

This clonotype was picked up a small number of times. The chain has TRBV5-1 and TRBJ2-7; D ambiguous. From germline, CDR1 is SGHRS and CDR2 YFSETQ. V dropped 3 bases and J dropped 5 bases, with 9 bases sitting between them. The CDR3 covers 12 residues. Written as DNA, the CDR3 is TGCGCCAGCAGCTACCCTGCGGACGAGCAGTACTTC. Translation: CASSYPADEQYF.

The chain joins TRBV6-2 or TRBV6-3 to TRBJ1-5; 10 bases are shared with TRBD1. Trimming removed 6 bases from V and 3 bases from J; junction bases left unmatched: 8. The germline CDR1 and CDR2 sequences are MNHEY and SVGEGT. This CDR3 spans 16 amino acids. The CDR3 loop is CASRRPGTGVNQPQHF. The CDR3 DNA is TGTGCCAGCAGGAGACCCGGGACAGGGGTCAATCAGCCCCAGCATTTT.

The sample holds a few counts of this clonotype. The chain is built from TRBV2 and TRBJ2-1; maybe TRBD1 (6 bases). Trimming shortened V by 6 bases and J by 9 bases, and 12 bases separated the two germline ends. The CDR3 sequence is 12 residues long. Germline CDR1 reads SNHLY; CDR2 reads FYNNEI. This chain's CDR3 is CASRIQGSEQFF. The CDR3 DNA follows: TGTGCCAGCAGGATCCAGGGGAGTGAGCAGTTCTTC. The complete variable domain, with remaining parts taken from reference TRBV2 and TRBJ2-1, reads EPEVTQTPSHQVTQMGQEVILRCVPISNHLYFYWYRQILGQKVEFLVSFYNNEISEKSEIFDDQFSVERPDGSNFTLKIRSTKLEDSAMYFCASRIQGSEQFFGPGTRLTVL.

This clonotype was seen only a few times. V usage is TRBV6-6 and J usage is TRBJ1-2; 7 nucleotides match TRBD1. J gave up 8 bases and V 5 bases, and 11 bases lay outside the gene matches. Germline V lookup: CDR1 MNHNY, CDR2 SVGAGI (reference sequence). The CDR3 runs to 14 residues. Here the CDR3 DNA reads TGTGCCAGCAGTCACCCTCAGGGGGTGACCGGCTACACCTTC. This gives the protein CASSHPQGVTGYTF.

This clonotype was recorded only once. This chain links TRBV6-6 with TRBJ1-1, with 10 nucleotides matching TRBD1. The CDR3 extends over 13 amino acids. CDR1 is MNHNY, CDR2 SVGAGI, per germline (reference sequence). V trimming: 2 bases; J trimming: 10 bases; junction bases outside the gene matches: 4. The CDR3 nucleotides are TGTGCCAGCAGTTACGACAGGGGGCTTGGAGCTTTCTTT. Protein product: CASSYDRGLGAFF.

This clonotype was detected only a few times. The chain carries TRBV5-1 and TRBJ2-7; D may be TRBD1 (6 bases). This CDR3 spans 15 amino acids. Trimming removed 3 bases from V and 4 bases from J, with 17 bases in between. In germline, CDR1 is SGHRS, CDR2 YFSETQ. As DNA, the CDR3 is TGCGCCAGCAGCTCGACGACAGGCCCTACGTACGAGCAGTACTTC. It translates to CASSSTTGPTYEQYF.

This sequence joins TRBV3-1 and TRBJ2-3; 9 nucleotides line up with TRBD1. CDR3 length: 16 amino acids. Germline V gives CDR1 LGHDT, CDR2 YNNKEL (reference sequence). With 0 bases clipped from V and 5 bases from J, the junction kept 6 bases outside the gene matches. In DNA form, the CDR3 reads TGTGCCAGCAGCCAAGACCCGGACAGGGGTGGAGATACGCAGTATTTT. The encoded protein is CASSQDPDRGGDTQYF.

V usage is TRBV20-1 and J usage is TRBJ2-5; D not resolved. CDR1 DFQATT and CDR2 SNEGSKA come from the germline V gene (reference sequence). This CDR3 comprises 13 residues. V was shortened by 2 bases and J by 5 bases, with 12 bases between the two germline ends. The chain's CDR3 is CSARKPVGETQYF. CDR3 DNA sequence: TGCAGTGCTAGAAAGCCGGTGGGGGAGACCCAGTACTTC.

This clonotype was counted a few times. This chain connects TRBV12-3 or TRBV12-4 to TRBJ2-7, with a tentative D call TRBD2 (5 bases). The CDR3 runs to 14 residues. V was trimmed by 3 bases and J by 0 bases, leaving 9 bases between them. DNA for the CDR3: TGTGCCAGCAGTTTTACGGGATACTCCTACGAGCAGTACTTC. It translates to CASSFTGYSYEQYF.

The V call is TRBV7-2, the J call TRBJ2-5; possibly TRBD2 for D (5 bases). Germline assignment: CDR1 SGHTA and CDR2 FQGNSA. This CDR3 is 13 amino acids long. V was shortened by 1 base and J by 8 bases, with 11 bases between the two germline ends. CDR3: CASSLVAPGTQYF. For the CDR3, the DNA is TGTGCCAGCAGCTTAGTAGCGCCTGGAACCCAGTACTTC.

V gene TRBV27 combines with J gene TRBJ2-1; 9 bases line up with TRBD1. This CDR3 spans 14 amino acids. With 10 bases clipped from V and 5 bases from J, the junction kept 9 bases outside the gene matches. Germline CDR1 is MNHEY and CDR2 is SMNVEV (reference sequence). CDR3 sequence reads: CATEDRGFDNEQFF. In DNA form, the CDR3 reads TGTGCCACCGAGGACAGGGGCTTCGACAATGAGCAGTTCTTC.